The 10 T cell receptor beta chains in this list originate from one sample, sequenced in a study of T cell responses to AZD1222 COVID-19 vaccine. Method: immunoSEQ multiplex PCR; TCRdb's copy keeps in-frame clones and lacks some. The sample has roughly 110,000 clones, about nine tenths seen once. Sequencing used peripheral blood, obtained on day 0 of AZD1222 vaccination. These receptors were obtained from an adult in good health.

The rearrangement uses TRBV5-1 and TRBJ2-5; the match to TRBD2 covers 7 bases. Trimming took 0 bases from V and 2 from J; bases not matched to a gene: 4. Germline values: CDR1 SGHRS, CDR2 YFSETQ. The CDR3 is made up of 15 amino acids. In DNA form, the CDR3 reads TGCGCCAGCAGCTTGGTGGGAGGGTCGCAAGAGACCCAGTACTTC. It yields the protein CASSLVGGSQETQYF.

This clone was observed once. The genes are TRBV5-6 and TRBJ1-2; D gene ambiguous. V dropped 4 bases and J dropped 1 base, with 8 bases sitting between them. Germline CDR1 reads SGHDT; CDR2 reads YYEEEE. This CDR3 comprises 13 residues. The CDR3 sequence: CASSPGSNYGYTF. CDR3 DNA: TGTGCCAGCAGCCCGGGGAGTAACTATGGCTACACCTTC.

The chain couples TRBV15 to TRBJ1-1; the D gene is possibly TRBD1 (6 bases). CDR3 length equals 13 residues. V was shortened by 3 bases and J by 11 bases, with 16 bases between the two germline ends. Germline V gene sequence: CDR1 LNHNV, CDR2 YYDKDF (reference sequence). The CDR3 region is CATSRDPGDKAFF. CDR3 nucleotide sequence: TGTGCCACCAGCAGGGACCCAGGGGACAAGGCTTTCTTT.

The chain employs TRBV19 and TRBJ1-2; unclear D gene. V was pared by 1 base and J by 5 bases, with 5 bases between. CDR1 and CDR2 (germline): LNHDA, SQIVND (reference sequence). The CDR3 length is 12 residues. CDR3 nucleotide sequence: TGTGCCAGTAGTATAGGACCGTATGGCTACACCTTC. Protein: CASSIGPYGYTF.

The CDR3 protein is CASSKWQGGDEQYF. In DNA form, the CDR3 reads TGTGCCAGCAGCAAATGGCAGGGGGGTGACGAGCAGTACTTC. The rearrangement uses TRBV21-1 and TRBJ2-7; whether TRBD1, the table's D call, matches the DNA was not checked. TRBV21-1 is termed a pseudogene. This CDR3 region has 14 residues.

The V gene is TRBV5-4, the J gene TRBJ2-1; 8 nucleotides align to TRBD2. There are 15 residues in the CDR3. The germline gives CDR1 SGHNT, CDR2 YYREEE (reference sequence). V lost 3 bases and J lost 7; bases outside the gene matches: 9. The CDR3 sequence is CASSYPGTSGNEQFF. In DNA, the CDR3 is TGTGCCAGCAGCTATCCCGGGACTAGTGGGAATGAGCAGTTCTTC.

Of note for this clone: The same CDR3 also results from other DNA sequences found in this sample. CDR3 bases: TGTGCCTGGAGTGTAGATAGCAATCAGCCCCAGCATTTT. This encodes CAWSVDSNQPQHF. The chain couples TRBV30 to TRBJ1-5; D uncertain. Germline lookup yields CDR1 GTSNPN and CDR2 SVGIG (reference sequence). The CDR3 is 13 amino acids. The V gene lost 0 bases and the J gene lost 0 bases, with 3 bases spanning the gap.

This clone was counted a single time. The chain uses TRBV29-1 and TRBJ1-4; no clear D. This CDR3 is 10 amino acids long. Germline assignment: CDR1 SQVTM and CDR2 ANQGSEA. The V end lost 4 bases, the J end lost 6 bases, and 3 bases lay between the germline ends. In nucleotides, the CDR3 is TGCAGCGTTGCGGATGAAAAACTGTTTTTT. It codes for CSVADEKLFF.

V and J are TRBV10-3 and TRBJ2-7; D ambiguous. The CDR3 has 13 residues. Deletions cut 4 bases from V and 3 bases from J, with 10 bases between. CDR1 is ENHRY, CDR2 SYGVKD, per germline. In DNA, the CDR3 is TGTGCCATCAGTGCCGACCCAGGCTACGAGCAGTACTTC. Translated, it gives CAISADPGYEQYF.

The chain combines TRBV6-1 with TRBJ1-5, with TRBD1 identical over 7 bases. CDR1 is MNHNS, CDR2 SASEGT, per germline. The CDR3 is 14 amino acids. V was pared by 2 bases and J by 2 bases, with 0 bases of the junction left unmatched. The CDR3 is CASSEQGGNQPQHF. For the CDR3, the DNA is TGTGCCAGCAGTGAACAGGGGGGCAATCAGCCCCAGCATTTT.